The 25 T cell receptor beta chains given below trace back to one sample, sequenced in a study of blood T cell repertoires in COVID-19. Repertoires were generated with immunoSEQ multiplex PCR, while TCRdb's copy carries only in-frame clones and drops some. Of 200,000 to 250,000 clones listed, under 90% are singletons. Input material: peripheral blood. The receptors here all came from a man aged 50 to 60 with acute or convalescent COVID-19.

The V and J genes are TRBV19 and TRBJ1-5; D perhaps matches TRBD1 (6 bases). V dropped 7 bases and J dropped 2 bases, with 15 bases sitting between them. The CDR3 has 15 amino acids. Per the germline V gene, CDR1 is LNHDA and CDR2 is SQIVND (reference sequence). CDR3 sequence reads: CASNNRAGGNQPQHF. The CDR3 DNA follows: TGTGCCAGTAATAACAGGGCGGGAGGCAATCAGCCCCAGCATTTT.

V and J are TRBV5-1 and TRBJ2-2; tentative D call: TRBD2 (8 bases). Deletions cut 4 bases from V and 5 bases from J, with 18 bases between. CDR1 is SGHRS, CDR2 YFSETQ, per germline. This CDR3 region has 16 residues. This CDR3 reads CASSRREGASTGELFF. Written as DNA, the CDR3 is TGCGCCAGCAGCCGCCGGGAGGGGGCCTCGACCGGGGAGCTGTTTTTT.

This sequence joins TRBV7-3 and TRBJ1-1, with 7 bases matching TRBD1. The CDR3 consists of 16 residues. From germline, CDR1 is SGHTA and CDR2 FQGTGA. V trimming: 0 bases; J trimming: 5 bases; junction bases outside the gene matches: 9. DNA of the CDR3: TGTGCCAGCAGCTTAACAGGGGACAGTTCTAGGACTGAAGCTTTCTTT. Its translation is CASSLTGDSSRTEAFF.

Points on this clone: Other DNA sequences in the sample encode the same CDR3. The chain carries TRBV13 and TRBJ1-3; 8 positions match TRBD1. The V segment lost 5 bases and the J segment 7 bases; nucleotides outside the gene matches: 10. The CDR3 runs to 15 residues. Germline CDR1 reads PRHDT; CDR2 reads FYEKMQ (reference sequence). The CDR3 DNA is TGTGCCAGCAGCCCCAGGACAGGGCTCGGGAACACCATATATTTT. It codes for CASSPRTGLGNTIYF.

By share, this clone ranks as medium-sized. The chain links TRBV27 to TRBJ2-7; 9 bases map to TRBD1. V shed 3 bases, J shed 3 bases, and the junction held 3 bases outside the gene matches. CDR3 length: 14 amino acids. The germline V gene has CDR1 MNHEY and CDR2 SMNVEV (reference sequence). The DNA for the CDR3 is TGTGCCAGCAGTTTCGGGACAGGGCGCTACGAGCAGTACTTC. It codes for CASSFGTGRYEQYF.

The chain couples TRBV7-2 to TRBJ1-2; maybe TRBD1 (6 bases). From germline, CDR1 is SGHTA and CDR2 FQGNSA. This CDR3 is 15 amino acids long. Between the trimmed V and J ends, which lost 5 bases and 3 bases, there was a span of 16 bases. CDR3 DNA: TGTGCCAGCAGCCCCCAACAGGGATTGGACTATGGCTACACCTTC. Protein product: CASSPQQGLDYGYTF. Complete variable domain (other parts from reference TRBV7-2 and TRBJ1-2): GAGVSQSPSNKVTEKGKDVELRCDPISGHTALYWYRQSLGQGLEFLIYFQGNSAPDKSGLPSDRFSAERTGGSVSTLTIQRTQQEDSAVYLCASSPQQGLDYGYTFGSGTRLTVV.

This clone was seen just once. The chain couples TRBV19 to TRBJ1-2; 8 bases agree with TRBD1. V lost 7 bases, J lost 2 bases, and 3 bases stayed unmatched. This CDR3 region has 13 residues. Per the germline V gene, CDR1 is LNHDA and CDR2 is SQIVND (reference sequence). The CDR3 region has the DNA TGTGCCAGTATAGGGACAGGAAACTATGGCTACACCTTC. Translated, it gives CASIGTGNYGYTF.

The gene calls are TRBV5-1 and TRBJ2-7, with a weak D call TRBD2 (5 bases). V was pared by 4 bases and J by 2 bases, with 25 bases between. The CDR3 consists of 18 residues. Germline CDR1 and CDR2: SGHRS and YFSETQ. In DNA form, the CDR3 reads TGCGCCAGCAGCCTCTATAGTCCCCCGGGAACAGTAGCCTACGAGCAGTACTTC. It yields the protein CASSLYSPPGTVAYEQYF.

The chain uses TRBV12-5 and TRBJ1-1, with D possibly TRBD1 on 6 matching bases. The V gene's germline CDR1 is LGHNT and CDR2 FRNRAP. CDR3 length equals 15 residues. Trimming pared 6 bases from V and 0 bases from J, leaving 14 bases between. This CDR3 reads CASGRGEGVNTEAFF. CDR3 coding DNA: TGTGCTAGTGGCCGCGGGGAGGGGGTGAACACTGAAGCTTTCTTT.

This clone was picked up one time. The chain has TRBV19 and TRBJ2-2; 9 nucleotides line up with TRBD2. The V and J ends lost 6 bases and 5 bases, in that order; junction bases with no gene match: 13. The CDR3 runs to 17 residues. Germline V CDR1 and CDR2: LNHDA, SQIVND (reference sequence). The CDR3 here is CASSPGGLAGETGELFF. Here the CDR3 DNA reads TGTGCCAGTAGCCCCGGGGGATTAGCGGGGGAAACCGGGGAGCTGTTTTTT.

The rearrangement links TRBV12-3 or TRBV12-4 to TRBJ2-1, with 10 bases lining up with TRBD1. J was trimmed by 10 bases and V by 6 bases; bases with no gene match: 6. This CDR3 region has 13 residues. The CDR3 spells CASSGTGDQEQFF. The CDR3, as DNA: TGTGCCAGCAGCGGGACAGGGGATCAGGAGCAGTTCTTC.

This chain uses TRBV5-1 with TRBJ2-7; 8 nucleotides line up with TRBD2. Germline V gene data show CDR1 as SGHRS and CDR2 as YFSETQ. V trimming: 0 bases; J trimming: 2 bases; junction bases outside the gene matches: 13. This CDR3 comprises 18 residues. The CDR3 coding sequence is TGCGCCAGCAGCTTGGGGACTAACGGGGGGGATATAACCTACGAGCAGTACTTC. Translation: CASSLGTNGGDITYEQYF.

The chain has TRBV6-6 and TRBJ1-2; D unclear. There are 14 residues in the CDR3. The V and J ends lost 10 bases and 2 bases respectively, with 17 bases between them. CDR1 MNHNY and CDR2 SVGAGI come from the germline V gene (reference sequence). The CDR3 DNA is TGTGCCACCACACCGGAGCTACAAAACTATGGCTACACCTTC. Protein product: CATTPELQNYGYTF.

V gene TRBV5-8 combines with J gene TRBJ2-1; D not resolved. This CDR3 comprises 13 residues. V was clipped by 3 bases and J by 5 bases, with 9 bases between them. The V gene's germline CDR1 is SGHTS and CDR2 YDEGEE. The DNA for the CDR3 is TGTGCCAGCAGCTCCTACAGAAACAATGAGCAGTTCTTC. It is translated as CASSSYRNNEQFF.

This clone came up a few times. V is TRBV7-8 and J is TRBJ2-5; D perhaps matches TRBD1 (6 bases). The ends were cut back, 3 bases at V and 5 bases at J, with 19 bases in the middle. The CDR3 has 16 residues. CDR1 and CDR2 from the germline V gene are SGHVS and FQNEAQ. The CDR3 here is CASSFGLDSIWETQYF. The CDR3 DNA sequence: TGTGCCAGCAGCTTTGGTCTGGACAGTATTTGGGAGACCCAGTACTTC.

The chain joins TRBV12-3 or TRBV12-4 to TRBJ2-5; TRBD2 matches at 8 bases. This CDR3 is built from 13 residues. The trim removed 5 bases at V and 5 bases at J, leaving 4 bases unmatched. CDR3 bases: TGTGCCAGCAGTACGACTAGCGCCGAGACCCAGTACTTC. This sequence encodes CASSTTSAETQYF.

The V and J genes are TRBV5-1 and TRBJ2-5, with TRBD2 identical over 15 bases. The CDR3 contains 17 residues. Losses at the gene ends were 4 bases for V and 0 bases for J; bases not matched to a gene: 4. Germline-derived CDR1 and CDR2 are SGHRS and YFSETQ. In DNA, the CDR3 is TGCGCCAGCAGCGGCGGGACTAGCGGGGGGTACCAAGAGACCCAGTACTTC. Encoded protein: CASSGGTSGGYQETQYF.

V gene TRBV9 combines with J gene TRBJ1-1; TRBD1 might be the D (5 bases). Trimming stripped 4 bases from V and 4 bases from J, with 11 bases between. The length of the CDR3 is 13 residues. Germline values: CDR1 SGDLS, CDR2 YYNGEE. The CDR3 DNA reads TGTGCCAGCAGCTTACAGGCTCTCACTGAAGCTTTCTTT. This gives the protein CASSLQALTEAFF.

V gene TRBV13 combines with J gene TRBJ1-2; TRBD1 aligns across 9 bases. The junction had 11 bases not matched to a gene; V was cut back by 4 bases and J by 14 bases. The CDR3 runs to 13 residues. Germline V CDR1 and CDR2: PRHDT, FYEKMQ (reference sequence). Here the CDR3 DNA reads TGTGCCAGCAGCTCGCTCCCGGGACAGGGTTCGACCTTC. This encodes CASSSLPGQGSTF.

The gene calls are TRBV6-5 and TRBJ2-1, with 7 positions matching TRBD2. CDR3 length: 13 residues. Losses at the gene ends were 6 bases for V and 5 bases for J; bases not matched to a gene: 4. Germline assignment: CDR1 MNHEY and CDR2 SVGAGI. The CDR3 loop reads CASSRGEHNEQFF. The CDR3 DNA reads TGTGCCAGCAGCCGGGGGGAACACAATGAGCAGTTCTTC.

The genes are TRBV7-8 and TRBJ1-1, with D perhaps matching TRBD1 (6 bases). The germline CDR1 and CDR2 sequences are SGHVS and FQNEAQ. V dropped 7 bases and J dropped 3 bases, with 15 bases sitting between them. There are 14 residues in the CDR3. CDR3 sequence: CASTSWGGHTEAFF. Written as DNA, the CDR3 is TGTGCCAGCACCAGTTGGGGGGGGCACACTGAAGCTTTCTTT.

Only one count was recorded for this clone. The V and J genes are TRBV7-8 and TRBJ1-6, with 7 positions matching TRBD1. Germline CDR1 reads SGHVS; CDR2 reads FQNEAQ. With 5 bases clipped from V and 6 bases from J, the junction kept 13 bases outside the gene matches. The CDR3 consists of 17 residues. The CDR3 region has the DNA TGTGCCAGCAGCCCATTACAGTTGGCAGGGGGTAATTCACCCCTCCACTTT. Its protein is CASSPLQLAGGNSPLHF.

This chain uses TRBV3-1 (or the pseudogene TRBV3-2) with TRBJ1-2, with D maybe TRBD1 (5 bases). Germline values: CDR1 LGHDT, CDR2 YNNKEL (reference sequence). There are 12 residues in the CDR3. Trimming took 2 bases from V and 8 from J, leaving 9 bases between them. CDR3 DNA: TGTGCCAGCAGCCAACAGGGCCGAGGCTACACCTTC. This codes for CASSQQGRGYTF.

The V and J genes are TRBV28 and TRBJ2-2; 7 bases align to TRBD1. This CDR3 region has 13 residues. CDR1 and CDR2 from the germline V gene are MDHEN and SYDVKM. V lost 11 bases, J lost 3 bases, and 6 bases stayed unmatched. This CDR3 reads CALTDRYTGELFF. The CDR3 bases are TGTGCCCTTACGGACAGGTACACCGGGGAGCTGTTTTTT.

V and J are TRBV6-5 and TRBJ1-1; 11 bases match TRBD1. The CDR3 spans 16 residues. CDR1 MNHEY and CDR2 SVGAGI come from the germline V gene. The V gene end was trimmed by 3 bases and the J gene end by 0 bases; junction bases not matched to a gene: 3. The CDR3 DNA is TGTGCCAGCAGTTATGGGACAGGGGGTCTGAACACTGAAGCTTTCTTT. It codes for CASSYGTGGLNTEAFF.